This TCR beta chain was profiled in a study of technical replicates of blood from a few donors. CDR1 is MDHEN, CDR2 SYDVKM, per germline. This CDR3 has 14 amino acids. V trimming: 4 bases; J trimming: 8 bases; junction bases outside the gene matches: 4. Sequencing used immunoSEQ multiplex PCR; TCRdb keeps in-frame clones, though not all of them. The sample consists of tens of thousands of clones, around 97% of them appearing once. J is TRBJ2-1 and V is TRBV28; 11 bases map to TRBD2. Specimen: T cells isolated from PBMCs. This sequence was found in a human donor in good health. CDR3 protein: CASSSGTSGYEQFF. CDR3 bases: TGTGCCAGCAGTTCCGGGACTAGCGGATATGAGCAGTTCTTC.